This T cell receptor (beta chain) was obtained from a study of post-analysis software for immune sequencing data. Unique molecular identifiers had been added to the TCR beta cDNA libraries. MiXCR was run by TCRdb on the PCR reads, yielding one entry per CDR3 protein. The sample shows 740,000 or so distinct CDR3 sequences, roughly 50% of them seen only once. The ends were cut back, 6 bases at V and 0 bases at J, with 15 bases in the middle. Per the germline V gene, CDR1 is SGHKS and CDR2 is YYEKEE (reference sequence). The CDR3 totals 16 residues. Study observations and caveats: There were five or six TRBV segments more frequent in patients than controls, and TRBV5-6, TRBV5-1 and TRBV20-1 were among them.

In this sample, this clonotype turned up a few times. Antigen specificity is unknown. The V and J genes are TRBV5-5 and TRBJ1-4; unclear D gene. Sample: blood. This sequence was found in a girl aged 5-17 years with multiple sclerosis. The DNA for the CDR3 is TGTGCCAGCACCCGTGGGCTCTCTGCAACTAATGAAAAACTGTTTTTT. Translation gives CASTRGLSATNEKLFF.